Below, 17 T cell receptor beta chains from the same sample are listed, as sequenced in a study of blood T cell repertoires in COVID-19. TCRdb's table, derived via immunoSEQ multiplex PCR, lists solely in-frame clones and lacks some. The repertoire holds 200,000 to 250,000 clones, with approximately 86% as singletons. What was sequenced was PBMCs or T cells enriched from blood (not recorded which). The receptors come from a woman aged 45-65 years with acute COVID-19.

The CDR3 loop is CASSEAGEGDTEAFF. The CDR3 coding sequence is TGTGCCAGCAGTGAGGCAGGGGAAGGGGACACTGAAGCTTTCTTT. V is TRBV25-1 and J is TRBJ1-1, with D perhaps TRBD1 (6 bases). CDR1 MGHDK and CDR2 SYGVNS come from the germline V gene. V was cut by 3 bases and J by 3 bases, with 14 bases left in between. The CDR3 runs to 15 residues.

V is TRBV30 and J is TRBJ1-5, with TRBD1 as a possible D gene (5 bases). Trimming removed 2 bases at V and 5 bases at J, with 10 bases between. CDR3 length equals 13 residues. Germline V gives CDR1 GTSNPN, CDR2 SVGIG (reference sequence). The CDR3 loop reads CAWSLTGDQPQHF. CDR3 DNA sequence: TGTGCCTGGAGTTTGACGGGGGATCAGCCCCAGCATTTT.

J is TRBJ2-5 and V is TRBV7-8, with no clear D. Trimming cost V 1 base and J 2 bases, with 14 bases left between them. Germline CDR1 reads SGHVS; CDR2 reads FQNEAQ. The CDR3 contains 16 residues. CDR3 nucleotides: TGTGCCAGCAGCTTAGGGGCAGCTCCGATGCAAGAGACCCAGTACTTC. As protein: CASSLGAAPMQETQYF.

V usage is TRBV11-3 and J usage is TRBJ2-1; 10 bases map to TRBD2. Germline lookup yields CDR1 SGHNT and CDR2 YENEEA. The V gene end was trimmed by 1 base and the J gene end by 3 bases; junction bases not matched to a gene: 12. The CDR3 runs 19 residues. CDR3 in amino acids: CASSLGASGRTPYYNEQFF. CDR3 nucleotide sequence: TGTGCCAGCAGCTTAGGGGCTAGCGGGAGAACGCCTTACTACAATGAGCAGTTCTTC.

This clone was seen once. The rearrangement uses TRBV2 and TRBJ2-5; 15 positions match TRBD2. J lost 2 bases, V lost 3 bases, and 7 bases had no gene match. This CDR3 has 18 residues. The germline V gene has CDR1 SNHLY and CDR2 FYNNEI. The CDR3 loop is CASSDRTSGRAGQETQYF. CDR3 bases: TGTGCCAGCAGTGACCGGACTAGCGGGAGGGCCGGACAAGAGACCCAGTACTTC.

This clone has a handful of counts. This chain connects TRBV5-1 to TRBJ2-2, with D perhaps matching TRBD1 (5 bases). The V and J ends lost 4 bases and 6 bases respectively, with 16 bases between them. Germline V gene sequence: CDR1 SGHRS, CDR2 YFSETQ. The CDR3 consists of 15 residues. The CDR3 DNA reads as TGCGCCAGCAGCAAGGCCCCGACAGACTCCGGGGAGCTGTTTTTT. It translates to CASSKAPTDSGELFF.

A note on this clone: The same CDR3 is also encoded by other DNA sequences in this sample. This chain connects TRBV12-3 or TRBV12-4 to TRBJ2-7; D is perhaps TRBD1 (5 bases). The CDR3 length is 12 residues. V lost 6 bases, J lost 3 bases, and 9 bases lay in between. CDR3: CASSRDSYEQYF. CDR3 sequence (DNA): TGTGCCAGCAGCCGAGACAGCTACGAGCAGTACTTC.

This clone occurred once. The rearrangement uses TRBV28 and TRBJ2-1; 7 bases map to TRBD2. Germline CDR1 MDHEN, CDR2 SYDVKM. V lost 6 bases, J lost 4 bases, and 6 bases stayed unmatched. This CDR3 is built from 14 residues. CDR3 region: CASRGLEDYNEQFF. CDR3 sequence (DNA): TGTGCCAGCAGAGGACTAGAGGATTACAATGAGCAGTTCTTC.

This clone was counted only a few times. The V and J genes are TRBV7-3 and TRBJ2-1, with 9 bases identical to TRBD2. This CDR3 spans 15 amino acids. After removal of 5 bases from V and 6 bases from J, the junction contained 8 bases not matched to a gene. Germline CDR1 and CDR2: SGHTA and FQGTGA. CDR3 in amino acids: CASSPGTSSANEQFF. Written as DNA, the CDR3 is TGTGCCAGCAGCCCCGGGACTAGCAGCGCCAATGAGCAGTTCTTC. Filled out from reference TRBV7-3 and TRBJ2-1, the complete variable domain reads GAGVSQTPSNKVTEKGKYVELRCDPISGHTALYWYRQSLGQGPEFLIYFQGTGAADDSGLPNDRFFAVRPEGSVSTLKIQRTERGDSAVYLCASSPGTSSANEQFFGPGTRLTVL.

This chain joins TRBV4-3 and TRBJ2-7, with 10 bases fitting TRBD1. Germline V CDR1 and CDR2: LGHNA, YSLEER. The CDR3 loop spans 17 amino acids. J gave up 4 bases and V 1 base, and 10 bases lay outside the gene matches. The CDR3 nucleotides are TGCGCCAGCAGCCAAGGACAGGGGGCAGGGAGGCCTTACGAGCAGTACTTC. This codes for CASSQGQGAGRPYEQYF.

This clone has a single count. This chain connects TRBV7-8 to TRBJ1-5; D is perhaps TRBD1 (6 bases). Germline V gene data show CDR1 as SGHVS and CDR2 as FQNEAQ. V was shortened by 6 bases and J by 0 bases, with 9 bases between the two germline ends. This CDR3 region has 14 residues. CDR3 DNA sequence: TGTGCCAGCAGGCTGGGGGCTAGCAATCAGCCCCAGCATTTT. It is translated as CASRLGASNQPQHF.

This chain uses TRBV5-1 with TRBJ2-5, with 11 nucleotides matching TRBD2. With 2 bases clipped from V and 4 bases from J, the junction kept 7 bases outside the gene matches. The CDR3 runs to 16 residues. Germline loops: CDR1 SGHRS, CDR2 YFSETQ. This chain's CDR3 is CASSLLTSGIGETQYF. The CDR3 DNA is TGCGCCAGCAGCTTATTGACTAGCGGGATTGGAGAGACCCAGTACTTC.

This clone showed up just a few times. This chain joins TRBV4-2 and TRBJ2-1; TRBD2 matches at 10 bases. Germline-derived CDR1 and CDR2 are LGHNA and YNFKEQ. This CDR3 comprises 16 residues. Trimming cost V 3 bases and J 3 bases; bases outside gene matches: 5. The CDR3 loop is CASSQGTSEFYNEQFF. For the CDR3, the DNA is TGTGCCAGCAGCCAGGGGACTAGCGAGTTCTACAATGAGCAGTTCTTC.

J is TRBJ2-7 and V is TRBV10-3; the D gene is possibly TRBD2 (5 bases). The CDR3 is made up of 13 amino acids. Germline-derived CDR1 and CDR2 are ENHRY and SYGVKD. The V gene lost 6 bases and the J gene lost 2 bases, with 11 bases spanning the gap. Here the CDR3 reads CAIRSLGTYEQYF. Written as DNA, the CDR3 is TGTGCCATCAGATCACTAGGAACCTACGAGCAGTACTTC.

The chain has TRBV27 and TRBJ2-4; 13 bases align to TRBD2. This CDR3 is built from 15 residues. Germline loops: CDR1 MNHEY, CDR2 SMNVEV (reference sequence). The ends lost 5 bases at V and 7 bases at J; junction bases unmatched: 5. As DNA, the CDR3 is TGTGCCAGCAGTCTCACGACTAGCGGGAGGAACATTCAGTACTTC. As protein: CASSLTTSGRNIQYF.

The chain links TRBV2 to TRBJ2-1; tentatively, D is TRBD2 (5 bases). This CDR3 region has 13 residues. Germline CDR1 is SNHLY and CDR2 is FYNNEI. Trimming took off 8 bases at V and 3 bases at J, with 11 bases between the two ends. CDR3 coding DNA: TGTGCCAGCGGGAGAGATTACTACAATGAGCAGTTCTTC. Its translation: CASGRDYYNEQFF.

The rearrangement uses TRBV5-1 and TRBJ2-1; TRBD2 agrees at 15 bases. The CDR3 is 19 residues long. From germline, CDR1 is SGHRS and CDR2 YFSETQ. After removal of 3 bases from V and 2 bases from J, the junction contained 9 bases not matched to a gene. The chain's CDR3 is CASSSLWTSGRGAYNEQFF. The CDR3 nucleotides are TGCGCCAGCAGCTCCTTATGGACTAGCGGGAGGGGGGCCTACAATGAGCAGTTCTTC.